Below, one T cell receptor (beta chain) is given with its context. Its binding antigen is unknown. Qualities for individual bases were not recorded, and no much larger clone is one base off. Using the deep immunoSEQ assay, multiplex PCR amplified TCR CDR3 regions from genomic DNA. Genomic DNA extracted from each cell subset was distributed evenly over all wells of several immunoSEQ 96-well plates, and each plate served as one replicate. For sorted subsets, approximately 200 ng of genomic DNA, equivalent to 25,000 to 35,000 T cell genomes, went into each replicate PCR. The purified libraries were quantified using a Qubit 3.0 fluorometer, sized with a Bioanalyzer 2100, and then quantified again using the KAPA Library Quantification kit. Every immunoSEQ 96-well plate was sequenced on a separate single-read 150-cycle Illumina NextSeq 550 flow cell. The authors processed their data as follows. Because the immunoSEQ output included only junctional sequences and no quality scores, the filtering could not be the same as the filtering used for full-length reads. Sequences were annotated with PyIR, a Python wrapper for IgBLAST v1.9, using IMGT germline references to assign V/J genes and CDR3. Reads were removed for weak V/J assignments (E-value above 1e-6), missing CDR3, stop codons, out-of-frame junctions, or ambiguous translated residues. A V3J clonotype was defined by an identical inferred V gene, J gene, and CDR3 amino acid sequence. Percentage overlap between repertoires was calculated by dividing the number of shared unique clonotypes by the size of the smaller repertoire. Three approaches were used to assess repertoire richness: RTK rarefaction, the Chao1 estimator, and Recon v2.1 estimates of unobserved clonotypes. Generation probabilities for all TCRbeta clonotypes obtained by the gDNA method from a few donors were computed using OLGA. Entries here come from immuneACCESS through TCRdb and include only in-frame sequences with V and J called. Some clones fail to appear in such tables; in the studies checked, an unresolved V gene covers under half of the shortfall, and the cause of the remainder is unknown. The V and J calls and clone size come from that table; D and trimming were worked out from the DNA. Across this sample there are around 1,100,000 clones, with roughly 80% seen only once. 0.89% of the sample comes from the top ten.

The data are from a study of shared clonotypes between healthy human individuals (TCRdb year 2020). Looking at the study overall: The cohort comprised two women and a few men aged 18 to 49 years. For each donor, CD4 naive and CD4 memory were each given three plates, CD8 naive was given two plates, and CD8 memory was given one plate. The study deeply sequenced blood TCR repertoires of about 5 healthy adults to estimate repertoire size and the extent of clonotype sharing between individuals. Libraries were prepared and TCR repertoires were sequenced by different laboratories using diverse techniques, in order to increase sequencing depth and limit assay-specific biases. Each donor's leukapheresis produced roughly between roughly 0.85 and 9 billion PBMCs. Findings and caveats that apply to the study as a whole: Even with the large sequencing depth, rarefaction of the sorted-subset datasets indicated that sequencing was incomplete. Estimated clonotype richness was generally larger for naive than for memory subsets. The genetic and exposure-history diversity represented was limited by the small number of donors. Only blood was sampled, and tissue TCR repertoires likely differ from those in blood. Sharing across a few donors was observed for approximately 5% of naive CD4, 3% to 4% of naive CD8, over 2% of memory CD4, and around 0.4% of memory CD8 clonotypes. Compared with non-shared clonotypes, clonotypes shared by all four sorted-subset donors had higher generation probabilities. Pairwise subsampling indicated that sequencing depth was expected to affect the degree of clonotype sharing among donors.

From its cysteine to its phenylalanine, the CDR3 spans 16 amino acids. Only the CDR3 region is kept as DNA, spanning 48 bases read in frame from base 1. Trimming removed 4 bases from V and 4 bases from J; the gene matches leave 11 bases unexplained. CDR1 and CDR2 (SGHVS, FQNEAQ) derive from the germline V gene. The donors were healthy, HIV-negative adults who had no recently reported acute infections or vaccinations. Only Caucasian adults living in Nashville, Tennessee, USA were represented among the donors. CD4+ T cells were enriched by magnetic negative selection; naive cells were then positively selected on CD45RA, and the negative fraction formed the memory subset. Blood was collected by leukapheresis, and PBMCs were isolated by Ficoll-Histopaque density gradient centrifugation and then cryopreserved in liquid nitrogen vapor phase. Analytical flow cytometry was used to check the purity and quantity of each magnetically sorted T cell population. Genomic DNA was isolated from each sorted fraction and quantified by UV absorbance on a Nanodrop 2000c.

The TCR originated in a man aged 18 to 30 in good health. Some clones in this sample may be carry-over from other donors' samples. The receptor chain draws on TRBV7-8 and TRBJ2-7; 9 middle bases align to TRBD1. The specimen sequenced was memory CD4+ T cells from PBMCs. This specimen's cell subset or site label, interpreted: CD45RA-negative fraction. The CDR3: CASSSIPGQGTYEQYF. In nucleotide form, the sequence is TGTGCCAGCAGCTCGATTCCGGGACAGGGAACTTACGAGCAGTACTTC.